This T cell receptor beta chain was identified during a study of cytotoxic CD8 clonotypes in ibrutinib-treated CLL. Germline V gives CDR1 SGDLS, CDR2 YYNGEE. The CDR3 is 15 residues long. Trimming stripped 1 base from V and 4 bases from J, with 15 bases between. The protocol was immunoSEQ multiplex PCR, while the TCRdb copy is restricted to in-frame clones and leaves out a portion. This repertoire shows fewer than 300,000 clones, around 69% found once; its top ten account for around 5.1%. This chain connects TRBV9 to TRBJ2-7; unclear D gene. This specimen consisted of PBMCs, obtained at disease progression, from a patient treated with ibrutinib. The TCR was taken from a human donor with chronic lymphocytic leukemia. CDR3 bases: TGTGCCAGCAGCGTATGGGCAGACGGCCATTACGAGCAGTACTTC. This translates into CASSVWADGHYEQYF.